This TCR beta chain was obtained from a study of blood T cells in healthy people across ages. The germline V and J ends were trimmed by 0 bases and 8 bases, with 16 bases remaining between them. The CDR3 has 14 residues. Germline V gene lookup returns CDR1 DFQATT and CDR2 SNEGSKA (reference sequence). General study findings and limits: Older individuals had lower TCR beta diversity per million T cells (the decline was roughly linear).

In the case of this clonotype: Its matching antigen is unknown.

It was with a sample-barcoded 5' primer and a J-beta primer mix that a second PCR of roughly 7 to 12 cycles was run. TCRdb redid the calling of the 5' RACE reads with MiXCR, one entry per CDR3 protein. The sample carries 790,000 or so distinct CDR3 sequences, around three fifths recorded once. V usage is TRBV20-1 and J usage is TRBJ1-2; D not certain. This sequence originates from a man between 35 and 55 years old in good health. The specimen was blood. CDR3 in amino acids: CSAREMTGYDGYTF. Here the CDR3 DNA reads TGCAGTGCTAGAGAGATGACCGGCTATGACGGCTACACCTTC.